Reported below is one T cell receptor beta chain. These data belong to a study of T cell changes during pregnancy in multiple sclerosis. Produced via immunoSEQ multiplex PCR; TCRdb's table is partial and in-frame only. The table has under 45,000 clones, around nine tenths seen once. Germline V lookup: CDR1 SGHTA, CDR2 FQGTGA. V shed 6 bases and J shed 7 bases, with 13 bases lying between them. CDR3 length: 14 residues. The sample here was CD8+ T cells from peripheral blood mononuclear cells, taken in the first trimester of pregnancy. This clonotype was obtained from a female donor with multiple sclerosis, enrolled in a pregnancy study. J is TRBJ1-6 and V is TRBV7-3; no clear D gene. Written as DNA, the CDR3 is TGTGCCAGCAGTTTGGGCGTCCAAAATTCACCCCTCCACTTT. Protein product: CASSLGVQNSPLHF. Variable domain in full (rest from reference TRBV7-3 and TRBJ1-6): GAGVSQTPSNKVTEKGKYVELRCDPISGHTALYWYRQSLGQGPEFLIYFQGTGAADDSGLPNDRFFAVRPEGSVSTLKIQRTERGDSAVYLCASSLGVQNSPLHFGNGTRLTVT.